The clone carrying this T cell receptor (beta chain) turned up a few times. Its antigen is currently unknown. The sample belongs to a study of T cell responses to AZD1222 COVID-19 vaccine. CDR3 size: 17 residues. Study findings and constraints: Sampling captured repertoires only after the peak T cell response. The breadth and depth of Spike-specific TCRs increased once two AZD1222 doses had been given. Females outnumbered males among donors, who were mostly white British; clonal diversity was possibly underestimated. Baseline seropositives among AZD1222 recipients totaled only five to seven.

Clones were read by immunoSEQ multiplex PCR, and TCRdb kept only the in-frame ones, dropping some. The sample contains about 100,000 clones, around 87% of which appear only once. Sample: peripheral blood, taken on day 0 of MenACWY control vaccination. The chain recombines TRBV1 with TRBJ1-6. TRBV1 has pseudogene status. This clonotype was obtained from an adult in good health. CDR3 coding DNA: TGCACCAGCAGCCAACCCCATAGGGAGGTTCGGAATTCACCCCTCCACTTT. This sequence encodes CTSSQPHREVRNSPLHF.